This T cell receptor (beta chain) was documented in a study of shared clonotypes between healthy human individuals. Background on the study: The donor pool was made up of two women and three men aged 18 to 49. A donor's plate count was three for CD4 naive and three for CD4 memory; CD8 naive had two and CD8 memory one.

As concerns this clone: What it binds is not known.

Assay: immunoSEQ multiplex PCR; the TCRdb copy retains only in-frame clones and omits some. Among some 1 million clones listed, under 80% were seen once. Study-level points and caveats: Sequencing depth was predicted to influence how clonotypes are shared among donors. The naive CD4 repertoires of several donors were compared, and about 5% of clonotypes were shared.

Sequenced sample: memory CD4+ T cells sorted from blood. Described subset: CD45RA-negative fraction. The source of this sequence is a man between 18 and 35 years old in good health.

The CDR3 nucleotides read TGTGCCAGCAGCGCTTACAGGGGAGACAATGAGCAGTTCTTC. Encoded protein: CASSAYRGDNEQFF. The chain joins TRBV9 to TRBJ2-1; 7 nucleotides agree with TRBD1. CDR1 SGDLS and CDR2 YYNGEE come from the germline V gene. V shed 3 bases, J shed 5 bases, and the junction held 5 bases outside the gene matches. This CDR3 is built from 14 residues.